Below are 6 T cell receptor beta chains sequenced from a single sample in a study of early T cells in non-severe SARS-CoV-2 infection. MiXCR, run by TCRdb on the 5' RACE reads, gives a single entry per CDR3 protein. The sample holds more than 50,000 distinct CDR3 sequences, 9% to 9.5% seen once. Sequencing was carried out using whole blood. The receptor set was obtained from an adult who was a healthcare worker with PCR-confirmed SARS-CoV-2 infection or an uninfected control (not recorded which).

This clonotype has a count of ten or more. This sequence joins TRBV7-3 and TRBJ1-1; D is uncertain. This CDR3 is 13 amino acids long. V was clipped by 4 bases and J by 2 bases, with 8 bases between them. The V gene's germline CDR1 is SGHTA and CDR2 FQGTGA. CDR3 loop: CASSSYGNTEAFF. The CDR3 DNA reads TGTGCCAGCAGCTCCTACGGTAACACTGAAGCTTTCTTT.

The chain carries TRBV6-5 and TRBJ2-5; no firm D call. The length of the CDR3 is 14 residues. CDR1 and CDR2 (germline): MNHEY, SVGAGI. The V end lost 6 bases, the J end lost 0 bases, and 11 bases lay between the germline ends. CDR3 DNA sequence: TGTGCCAGCAGGCCCCTGGCGTACCAAGAGACCCAGTACTTC. Protein product: CASRPLAYQETQYF.

This clonotype appeared many times. The chain has TRBV9 and TRBJ2-5; the D gene is possibly TRBD2 (6 bases). Germline CDR1 SGDLS, CDR2 YYNGEE. This CDR3 is 13 amino acids long. Trimming pared 1 base from V and 5 bases from J, leaving 9 bases between. The CDR3: CASSVLAGETQYF. As DNA, the CDR3 is TGTGCCAGCAGCGTATTGGCGGGGGAGACCCAGTACTTC.

V and J are TRBV6-2 or TRBV6-3 and TRBJ2-5; perhaps TRBD1 as D (7 bases). V lost 9 bases, J lost 8 bases, and 13 bases lay in between. CDR1 is MNHEY and CDR2 is SVGEGT in the germline V gene. The CDR3 runs to 11 residues. Written as DNA, the CDR3 is TGTGCCAGTCTTCAGGGGGGAACCCAGTACTTC. The encoded protein is CASLQGGTQYF.

The sample holds many counts of this clonotype. This chain connects TRBV6-1 to TRBJ1-2, with TRBD1 identical over 11 bases. The V segment lost 1 base and the J segment 4 bases; nucleotides outside the gene matches: 11. This CDR3 has 18 amino acids. The germline V gene encodes CDR1 MNHNS and CDR2 SASEGT. CDR3 coding DNA: TGTGCCAGCAGTGAAGAATCCACGCGGACAGGGGGCGCCTATGGCTACACCTTC. It specifies CASSEESTRTGGAYGYTF.

This clonotype was observed a handful of times. The chain carries TRBV20-1 and TRBJ1-2, with 8 bases that match TRBD1. Germline V gene data show CDR1 as DFQATT and CDR2 as SNEGSKA (reference sequence). The CDR3 is made up of 18 amino acids. The ends lost 2 bases at V and 3 bases at J; junction bases unmatched: 17. The chain's CDR3 is CSARSGRDRIEGDYGYTF. The CDR3 DNA reads TGCAGTGCTAGATCCGGCCGGGACAGGATTGAGGGAGACTATGGCTACACCTTC.